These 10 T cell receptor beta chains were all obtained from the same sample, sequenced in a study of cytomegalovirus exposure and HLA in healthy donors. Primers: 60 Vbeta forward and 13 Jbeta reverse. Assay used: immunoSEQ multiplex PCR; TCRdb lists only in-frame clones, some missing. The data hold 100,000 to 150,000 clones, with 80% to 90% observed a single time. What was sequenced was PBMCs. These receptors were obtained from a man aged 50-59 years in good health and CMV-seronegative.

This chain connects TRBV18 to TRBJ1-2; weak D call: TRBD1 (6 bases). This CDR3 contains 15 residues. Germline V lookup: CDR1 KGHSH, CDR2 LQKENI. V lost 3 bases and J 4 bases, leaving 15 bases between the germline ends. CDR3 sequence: CASSPGDRTVYGYTF. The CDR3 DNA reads TGTGCCAGCTCACCCGGAGACAGGACAGTCTATGGCTACACCTTC.

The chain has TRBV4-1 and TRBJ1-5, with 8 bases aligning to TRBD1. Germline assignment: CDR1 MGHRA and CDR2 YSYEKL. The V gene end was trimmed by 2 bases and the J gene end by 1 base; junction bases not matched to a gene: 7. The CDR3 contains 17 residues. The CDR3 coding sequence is TGCGCCAGCAGCCAAAGGAGACAGGGGATGAGCAATCAGCCCCAGCATTTT. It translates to CASSQRRQGMSNQPQHF.

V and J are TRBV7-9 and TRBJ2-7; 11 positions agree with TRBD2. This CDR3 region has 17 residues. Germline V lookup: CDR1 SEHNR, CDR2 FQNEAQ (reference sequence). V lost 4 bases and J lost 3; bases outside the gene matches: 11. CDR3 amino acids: CASSSQTPSGGIYEQYF. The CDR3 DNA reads TGTGCCAGCAGCTCCCAAACACCTAGCGGGGGGATCTACGAGCAGTACTTC.

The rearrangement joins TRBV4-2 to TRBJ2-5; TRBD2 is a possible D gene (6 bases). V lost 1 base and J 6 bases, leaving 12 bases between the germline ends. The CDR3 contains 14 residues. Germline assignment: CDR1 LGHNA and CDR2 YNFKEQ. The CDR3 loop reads CASSQGVGGKTQYF. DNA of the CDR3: TGTGCCAGCAGCCAAGGCGTTGGGGGGAAGACCCAGTACTTC.

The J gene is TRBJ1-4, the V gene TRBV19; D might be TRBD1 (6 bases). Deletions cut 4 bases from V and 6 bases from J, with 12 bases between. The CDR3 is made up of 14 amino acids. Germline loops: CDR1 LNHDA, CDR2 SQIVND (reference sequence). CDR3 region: CASSTDRWDEKLFF. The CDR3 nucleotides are TGTGCCAGTAGTACGGACAGATGGGATGAAAAACTGTTTTTT. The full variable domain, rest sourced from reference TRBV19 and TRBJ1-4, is DGGITQSPKYLFRKEGQNVTLSCEQNLNHDAMYWYRQDPGQGLRLIYYSQIVNDFQKGDIAEGYSVSREKKESFPLTVTSAQKNPTAFYLCASSTDRWDEKLFFGSGTQLSVL.

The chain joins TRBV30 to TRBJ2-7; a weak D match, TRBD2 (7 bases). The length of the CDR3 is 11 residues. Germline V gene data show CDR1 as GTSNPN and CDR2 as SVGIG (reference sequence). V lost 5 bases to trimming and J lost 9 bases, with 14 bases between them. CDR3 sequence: CAWGGGGGQYF. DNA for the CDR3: TGTGCCTGGGGTGGGGGGGGCGGGCAGTACTTC.

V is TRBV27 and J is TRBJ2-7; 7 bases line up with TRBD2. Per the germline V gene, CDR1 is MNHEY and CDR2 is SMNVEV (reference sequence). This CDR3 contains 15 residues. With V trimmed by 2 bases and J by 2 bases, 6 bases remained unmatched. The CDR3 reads CASSLGGGITYEQYF. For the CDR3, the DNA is TGTGCCAGCAGTTTAGGCGGGGGAATTACCTACGAGCAGTACTTC.

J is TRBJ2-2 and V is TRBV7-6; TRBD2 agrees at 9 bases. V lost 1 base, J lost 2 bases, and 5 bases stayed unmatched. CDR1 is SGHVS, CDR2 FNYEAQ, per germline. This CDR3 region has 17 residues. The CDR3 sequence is CASSLGASGTNTGELFF. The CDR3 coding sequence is TGTGCCAGCAGCTTAGGGGCTAGCGGGACCAACACCGGGGAGCTGTTTTTT.

The CDR3 loop is CAISESLRDEQFF. DNA of the CDR3: TGTGCCATCAGTGAGTCGTTGAGGGATGAGCAGTTCTTC. This chain uses TRBV10-3 with TRBJ2-1; D possibly corresponds to TRBD2 (5 bases). The germline CDR1 and CDR2 sequences are ENHRY and SYGVKD. Trimming stripped 0 bases from V and 8 bases from J, with 8 bases between. This CDR3 has 13 amino acids.

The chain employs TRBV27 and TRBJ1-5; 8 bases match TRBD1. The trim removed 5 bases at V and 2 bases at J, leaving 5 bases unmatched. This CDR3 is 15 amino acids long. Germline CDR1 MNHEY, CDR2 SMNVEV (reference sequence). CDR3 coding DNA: TGTGCCAGCAGTCAAACAGGGGGACGCAATCAGCCCCAGCATTTT. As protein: CASSQTGGRNQPQHF.